Described below is a single T cell receptor (beta chain) sequence and its context. Antigen unknown. These data belong to a study of chemoradiotherapy in HPV16-positive cancers. Study-wide findings and caveats: HPV-specific T cells were functionally defined from only a couple of HPV16-positive patients. During treatment, candidate HPV-specific clones and E7-related motifs expanded in tumor. For HPV16-positive patients, expanding HPV-responsive T cells associated with longer recurrence-free survival.

Some clones are missing from TCRdb's copy, which holds only in-frame ones; the method was immunoSEQ multiplex PCR. Here the sample spans 8,000 to 10,000 clones, approximately 91% being singletons. Over chemoradiotherapy, repertoires were sampled more than once. This CDR3 has 15 amino acids. Trimming at V came to 4 bases and at J to 4 bases, leaving 4 bases not matched to a gene. Germline CDR1 and CDR2: SGHTA and FQGNSA. The specimen comprised blood, sampled from a patient who underwent chemoradiotherapy. V and J are TRBV7-2 and TRBJ2-1, with 10 bases matching TRBD2. The sequence derives from a human donor with HPV-associated anogenital cancer. CDR3 DNA sequence: TGTGCCAGCAGCTCGCTAGCGGGGGTTTACAATGAGCAGTTCTTC. This codes for CASSSLAGVYNEQFF.